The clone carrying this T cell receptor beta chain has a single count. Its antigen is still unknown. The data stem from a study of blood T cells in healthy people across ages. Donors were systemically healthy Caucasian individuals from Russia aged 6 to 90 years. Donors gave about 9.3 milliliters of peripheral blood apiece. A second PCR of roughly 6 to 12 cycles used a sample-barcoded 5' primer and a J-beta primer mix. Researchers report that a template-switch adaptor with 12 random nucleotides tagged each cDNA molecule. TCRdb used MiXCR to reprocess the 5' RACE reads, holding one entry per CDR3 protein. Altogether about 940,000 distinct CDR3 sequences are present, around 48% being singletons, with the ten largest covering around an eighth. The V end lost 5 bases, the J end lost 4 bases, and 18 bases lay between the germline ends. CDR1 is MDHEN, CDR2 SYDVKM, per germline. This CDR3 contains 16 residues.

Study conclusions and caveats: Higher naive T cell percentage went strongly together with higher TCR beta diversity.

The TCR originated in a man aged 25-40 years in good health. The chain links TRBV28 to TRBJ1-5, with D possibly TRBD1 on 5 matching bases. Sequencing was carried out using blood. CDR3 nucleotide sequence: TGTGCCAGCAGTCCCCGGCAGGGTAGATGGAATCAGCCCCAGCATTTT. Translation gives CASSPRQGRWNQPQHF.